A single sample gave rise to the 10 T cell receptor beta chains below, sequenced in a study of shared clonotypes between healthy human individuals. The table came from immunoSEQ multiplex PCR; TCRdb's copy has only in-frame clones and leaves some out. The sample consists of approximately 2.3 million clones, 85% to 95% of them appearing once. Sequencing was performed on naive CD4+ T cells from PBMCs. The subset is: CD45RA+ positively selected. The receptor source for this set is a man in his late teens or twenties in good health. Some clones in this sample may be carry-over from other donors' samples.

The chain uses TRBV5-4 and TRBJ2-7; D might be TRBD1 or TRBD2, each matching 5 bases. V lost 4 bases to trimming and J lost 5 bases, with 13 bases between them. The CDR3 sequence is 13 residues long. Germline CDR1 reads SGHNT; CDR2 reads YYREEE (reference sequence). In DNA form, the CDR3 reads TGTGCCAGCAGCCGTAGGGGAGTCAACGAGCAGTACTTC. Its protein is CASSRRGVNEQYF.

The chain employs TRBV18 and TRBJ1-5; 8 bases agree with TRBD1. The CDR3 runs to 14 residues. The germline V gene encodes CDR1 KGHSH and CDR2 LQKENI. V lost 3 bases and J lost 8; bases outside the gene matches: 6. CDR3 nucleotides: TGTGCCAGCTCACCCCAGGGGGCTGGAAAGCCCCAGCATTTT. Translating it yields CASSPQGAGKPQHF.

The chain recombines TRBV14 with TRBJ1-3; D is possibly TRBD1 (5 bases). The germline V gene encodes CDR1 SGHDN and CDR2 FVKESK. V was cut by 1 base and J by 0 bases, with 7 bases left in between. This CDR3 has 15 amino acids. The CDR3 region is CASSQGRGSGNTIYF. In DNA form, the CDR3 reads TGTGCCAGCAGCCAAGGGAGGGGCTCTGGAAACACCATATATTTT.

CDR3 coding DNA: TGTGCCACCAGCAGAGATCCAGGCAGGGGCCACGAGCAGTACTTC. Amino acid sequence: CATSRDPGRGHEQYF. This chain links TRBV15 with TRBJ2-7, with a weak D call TRBD1 (6 bases). Trimming took 0 bases from V and 5 from J, leaving 14 bases between them. Germline CDR1 reads LNHNV; CDR2 reads YYDKDF (reference sequence). This CDR3 contains 15 residues. Based on the CDR3 plus reference TRBV15 and TRBJ2-7, the full variable domain is DAMVIQNPRYQVTQFGKPVTLSCSQTLNHNVMYWYQQKSSQAPKLLFHYYDKDFNNEADTPDNFQSRRPNTSFCFLDIRSPGLGDTAMYLCATSRDPGRGHEQYFGPGTRLTVT.

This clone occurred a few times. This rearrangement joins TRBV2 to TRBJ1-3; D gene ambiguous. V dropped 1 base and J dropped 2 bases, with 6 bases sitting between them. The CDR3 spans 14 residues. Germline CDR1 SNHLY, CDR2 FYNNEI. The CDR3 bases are TGTGCCAGCAGTGAAGAGAATCCTGGAAACACCATATATTTT. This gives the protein CASSEENPGNTIYF.

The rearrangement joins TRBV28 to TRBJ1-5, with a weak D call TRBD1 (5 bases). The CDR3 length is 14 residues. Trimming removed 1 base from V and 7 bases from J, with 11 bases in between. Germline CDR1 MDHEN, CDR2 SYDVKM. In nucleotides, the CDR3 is TGTGCCAGCAGTTTATCGGGGGGTTCGCAGCCCCAGCATTTT. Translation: CASSLSGGSQPQHF.

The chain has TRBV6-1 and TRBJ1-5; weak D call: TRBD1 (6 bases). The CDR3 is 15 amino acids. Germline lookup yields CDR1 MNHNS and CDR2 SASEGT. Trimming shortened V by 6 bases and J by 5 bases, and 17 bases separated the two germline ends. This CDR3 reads CASRVRDTSYQPQHF. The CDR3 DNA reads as TGTGCCAGCAGGGTCCGGGACACGTCTTATCAGCCCCAGCATTTT.

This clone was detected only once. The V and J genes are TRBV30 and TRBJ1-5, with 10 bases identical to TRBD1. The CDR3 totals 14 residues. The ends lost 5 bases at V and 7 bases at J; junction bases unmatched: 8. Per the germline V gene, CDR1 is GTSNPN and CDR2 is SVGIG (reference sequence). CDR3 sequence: CAWQTGGAGQPQHF. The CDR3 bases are TGTGCCTGGCAGACAGGGGGCGCAGGACAGCCCCAGCATTTT.

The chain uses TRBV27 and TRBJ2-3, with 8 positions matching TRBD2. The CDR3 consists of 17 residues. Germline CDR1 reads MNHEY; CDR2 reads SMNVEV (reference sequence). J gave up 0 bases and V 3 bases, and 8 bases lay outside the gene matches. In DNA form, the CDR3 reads TGTGCCAGCAGTTTCGGCCGTAGCGGGGCTAGCACAGATACGCAGTATTTT. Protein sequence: CASSFGRSGASTDTQYF.

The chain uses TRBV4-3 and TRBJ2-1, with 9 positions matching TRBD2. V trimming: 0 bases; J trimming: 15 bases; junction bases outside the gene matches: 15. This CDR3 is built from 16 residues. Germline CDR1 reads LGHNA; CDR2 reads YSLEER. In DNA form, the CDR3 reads TGCGCCAGCAGCCAAGATGGGGCTAGCGGGGTTTGGAGAGTGTTCTTC. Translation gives CASSQDGASGVWRVFF.